These 27 T cell receptor beta chains share one sample of origin, sequenced in a study of cytomegalovirus exposure and HLA in healthy donors. In the PCR, 60 Vbeta and 13 Jbeta primers were used. Assay: immunoSEQ multiplex PCR; the TCRdb copy retains only in-frame clones and omits some. The sample contains over 75,000 clones, roughly 82% of which appear only once. The sequencing input was PBMCs. These receptors were collected from a young man in good health and CMV-seropositive.

This clone was observed a single time. The chain employs TRBV5-1 and TRBJ1-3, with 10 positions matching TRBD1. The CDR3 has 19 amino acids. Unmatched junction bases numbered 14, after V lost 1 base and J lost 4 bases. Germline loops: CDR1 SGHRS, CDR2 YFSETQ. CDR3 DNA: TGCGCCAGCAGCTTGTTTAATCTACCGGGACAGGGGAGCGGAAACACCATATATTTT. Translation gives CASSLFNLPGQGSGNTIYF.

This clone was seen more than once but under ten times. The chain links TRBV12-5 to TRBJ2-7; 9 positions agree with TRBD2. From germline, CDR1 is LGHNT and CDR2 FRNRAP. CDR3 length: 15 amino acids. The trim removed 6 bases at V and 3 bases at J, leaving 9 bases unmatched. CDR3 region: CASGPYSGRYYEQYF. DNA for the CDR3: TGTGCTAGTGGCCCCTATAGCGGGAGATACTACGAGCAGTACTTC.

The genes are TRBV18 and TRBJ1-3, with 10 bases aligning to TRBD1. Unmatched junction bases numbered 7, after V lost 3 bases and J lost 5 bases. From germline, CDR1 is KGHSH and CDR2 LQKENI. CDR3 length: 16 residues. The chain's CDR3 is CASSPRDRGYRNTIYF. DNA of the CDR3: TGTGCCAGCTCACCCCGGGACAGGGGTTACAGAAACACCATATATTTT.

The chain uses TRBV25-1 and TRBJ2-7; 10 bases are a match to TRBD2. Germline CDR1 and CDR2: MGHDK and SYGVNS. V lost 3 bases and J lost 4; bases outside the gene matches: 6. The CDR3 covers 15 residues. CDR3: CASSDPAGGPYEQYF. CDR3 nucleotides: TGTGCCAGCAGTGATCCAGCGGGAGGGCCATACGAGCAGTACTTC.

The chain has TRBV30 and TRBJ2-2; the match to TRBD1 covers 8 bases. CDR3 length equals 15 residues. Germline CDR1 GTSNPN, CDR2 SVGIG (reference sequence). With 3 bases clipped from V and 4 bases from J, the junction kept 7 bases outside the gene matches. The CDR3 coding sequence is TGTGCCTGGAGCGCGACAGGGGTAATCACCGGGGAGCTGTTTTTT. Amino acid sequence: CAWSATGVITGELFF.

The table lists this clone with a count of one. V is TRBV7-2 and J is TRBJ2-1; 13 nucleotides line up with TRBD2. The CDR3 runs to 16 residues. Germline V gives CDR1 SGHTA, CDR2 FQGNSA. Germline trimming cut 5 bases from V and 11 bases from J; bases unmatched to any gene: 12. The CDR3 DNA reads TGTGCCAGCAGCCGACTGACTAGCGGGGGGAAGTTGAAGCAGTTCTTC. This codes for CASSRLTSGGKLKQFF.

This chain joins TRBV28 and TRBJ1-2; no firm D call. The germline V gene encodes CDR1 MDHEN and CDR2 SYDVKM. V dropped 2 bases and J dropped 8 bases, with 9 bases sitting between them. This CDR3 has 12 amino acids. The CDR3 protein is CASSLPTGGYTF. DNA of the CDR3: TGTGCCAGCAGTTTACCGACGGGAGGCTACACCTTC.

V gene TRBV6-5 combines with J gene TRBJ2-7, with 11 bases matching TRBD2. Looked up from germline, CDR1 is MNHEY and CDR2 is SVGAGI. V dropped 10 bases and J dropped 2; count of bases not matched to a gene: 4. CDR3 length: 13 residues. CDR3 in amino acids: CATGLAGPYEQYF. The CDR3 bases are TGTGCCACCGGACTAGCGGGTCCCTACGAGCAGTACTTC.

This clone was found many times. The chain combines TRBV30 with TRBJ1-1; unclear D gene. The germline V gene encodes CDR1 GTSNPN and CDR2 SVGIG (reference sequence). Trimming took 3 bases from V and 4 from J, leaving 15 bases between them. The CDR3 is 14 amino acids. DNA for the CDR3: TGTGCCTGGAGGTTAGGAGATTTGGGCACTGAAGCTTTCTTT. This gives the protein CAWRLGDLGTEAFF. Looking up the rest from reference TRBV30 and TRBJ1-1 gives the full variable domain: SQTIHQWPATLVQPVGSPLSLECTVEGTSNPNLYWYRQAAGRGLQLLFYSVGIGQISSEVPQNLSASRPQDRQFILSSKKLLLSDSGFYLCAWRLGDLGTEAFFGQGTRLTVV.

The chain employs TRBV27 and TRBJ2-6; TRBD1 might be the D (7 bases). Germline loops: CDR1 MNHEY, CDR2 SMNVEV (reference sequence). The CDR3 is 18 residues long. The germline V and J ends were trimmed by 2 bases and 0 bases, with 14 bases remaining between them. The CDR3 DNA is TGTGCCAGCAGTTTAGGAGGGGGCGCGTACTCTGGGGCCAACGTCCTGACTTTC. It yields the protein CASSLGGGAYSGANVLTF.

This rearrangement joins TRBV4-2 to TRBJ2-5; a weak D match, TRBD2 (6 bases). V was trimmed by 0 bases and J by 1 base, leaving 9 bases between them. Germline V gives CDR1 LGHNA, CDR2 YNFKEQ. The CDR3 extends over 15 amino acids. CDR3 loop: CASSQEGGPQETQYF. CDR3 sequence (DNA): TGTGCCAGCAGCCAAGAGGGGGGACCCCAAGAGACCCAGTACTTC.

The chain combines TRBV11-2 with TRBJ1-1, with a weak D call TRBD1 (6 bases). The CDR3 runs 15 residues. Germline V gives CDR1 SGHAT, CDR2 FQNNGV. V was cut by 1 base and J by 1 base, with 10 bases left in between. The chain's CDR3 is CASSLGQVPNTEAFF. CDR3 sequence (DNA): TGTGCCAGCAGCTTAGGACAGGTCCCGAACACTGAAGCTTTCTTT. The full variable domain, completed using reference TRBV11-2 and TRBJ1-1, is EAGVAQSPRYKIIEKRQSVAFWCNPISGHATLYWYQQILGQGPKLLIQFQNNGVVDDSQLPKDRFSAERLKGVDSTLKIQPAKLEDSAVYLCASSLGQVPNTEAFFGQGTRLTVV.

The gene calls are TRBV6-6 and TRBJ2-5; D unresolved. Germline CDR1 and CDR2: MNHNY and SVGAGI (reference sequence). Trimming cost V 5 bases and J 2 bases, with 9 bases left between them. The CDR3 totals 13 residues. The CDR3 sequence is CASSPPRQETQYF. The CDR3 coding sequence is TGTGCCAGCAGTCCCCCGCGGCAAGAGACCCAGTACTTC.

V and J are TRBV19 and TRBJ2-7; tentative D call: TRBD2 (5 bases). The CDR3 contains 15 residues. Deletions cut 2 bases from V and 0 bases from J, with 11 bases between. The germline CDR1 and CDR2 sequences are LNHDA and SQIVND (reference sequence). The CDR3 region has the DNA TGTGCCAGTAGTATAACGGGGATCAGCTCCTACGAGCAGTACTTC. Translation gives CASSITGISSYEQYF.

The genes are TRBV29-1 and TRBJ2-7; TRBD2 might be the D (5 bases). This CDR3 is built from 15 residues. Trimming removed 5 bases from V and 5 bases from J, with 22 bases in between. Germline V lookup: CDR1 SQVTM, CDR2 ANQGSEA. The CDR3 reads CSVTAPGFGVDEQYF. In nucleotides, the CDR3 is TGCAGCGTTACCGCCCCAGGCTTCGGGGTAGACGAGCAGTACTTC.

The V gene is TRBV30, the J gene TRBJ2-2; TRBD2 agrees at 11 bases. There are 16 residues in the CDR3. Germline CDR1 is GTSNPN and CDR2 is SVGIG (reference sequence). Trimming at V came to 7 bases and at J to 4 bases, leaving 11 bases not matched to a gene. The CDR3 spells CAYAGTSGNPTGELFF. The CDR3 bases are TGTGCCTACGCCGGGACTAGCGGAAATCCCACCGGGGAGCTGTTTTTT.

V gene TRBV9 combines with J gene TRBJ2-7; TRBD2 aligns across 7 bases. With 3 bases clipped from V and 5 bases from J, the junction kept 11 bases outside the gene matches. CDR3 length: 15 residues. Germline V gives CDR1 SGDLS, CDR2 YYNGEE. The CDR3 DNA follows: TGTGCCAGCAGCGGGTCAGCGGGGTCGTCCCACGAGCAGTACTTC. This sequence encodes CASSGSAGSSHEQYF.

This chain links TRBV6-1 with TRBJ2-1; TRBD1 matches at 7 bases. The CDR3 extends over 14 amino acids. Looked up from germline, CDR1 is MNHNS and CDR2 is SASEGT. V lost 6 bases to trimming and J lost 3 bases; unmatched junction nucleotides: 5. The CDR3 region has the DNA TGTGCCAGCAGAGAACGACAGGGCTACAATGAGCAGTTCTTC. This sequence encodes CASRERQGYNEQFF.

This clone has a single count. A read error may produce the germline difference seen at one junction end. J is TRBJ1-1 and V is TRBV28; D might be TRBD1 (5 bases). The CDR3 is made up of 13 amino acids. The V gene's germline CDR1 is MDHEN and CDR2 SYDVKM. The CDR3 reads CASSRGVPRPYFF. CDR3 DNA sequence: TGTGCCAGCAGTCGGGGGGTCCCTCGTCCATATTTTTTT.

The chain joins TRBV4-3 to TRBJ1-1, with TRBD1 matching over 12 bases. CDR1 is LGHNA and CDR2 is YSLEER in the germline V gene. The CDR3 consists of 16 residues. Trimming took 4 bases from V and 1 from J; bases not matched to a gene: 4. The DNA of the CDR3 is TGCGCCAGCAGCCCCGGGACAGGGGGCTCGAACACTGAAGCTTTCTTT. It encodes CASSPGTGGSNTEAFF.

V usage is TRBV14 and J usage is TRBJ2-2, with a weak D call TRBD1 (5 bases). V was shortened by 4 bases and J by 4 bases, with 13 bases between the two germline ends. This CDR3 comprises 15 residues. CDR1 and CDR2 (germline): SGHDN, FVKESK. The CDR3 spells CASSPWTILTGELFF. In DNA form, the CDR3 reads TGTGCCAGCAGCCCCTGGACAATTCTCACCGGGGAGCTGTTTTTT.

The chain is built from TRBV27 and TRBJ2-3, with TRBD2 matching over 8 bases. Germline lookup yields CDR1 MNHEY and CDR2 SMNVEV (reference sequence). CDR3 size: 17 residues. V gave up 7 bases and J gave up 0 bases; unmatched junction bases: 12. CDR3 protein: CASMRQGLAGSTDTQYF. The DNA of the CDR3 is TGTGCCAGCATGCGCCAAGGGCTAGCGGGCAGCACAGATACGCAGTATTTT.

The chain couples TRBV5-1 to TRBJ2-7; a possible D gene is TRBD2 (6 bases). Germline CDR1 SGHRS, CDR2 YFSETQ. This CDR3 has 15 residues. Trimming removed 0 bases from V and 4 bases from J, with 14 bases in between. The CDR3 region is CASSLDVEGRYEQYF. Here the CDR3 DNA reads TGCGCCAGCAGCTTGGACGTGGAGGGGCGGTACGAGCAGTACTTC.

This clone was found once. The chain links TRBV19 to TRBJ2-2; 9 nucleotides line up with TRBD1. This CDR3 has 18 amino acids. Trimming at V came to 0 bases and at J to 5 bases, leaving 10 bases not matched to a gene. Germline values: CDR1 LNHDA, CDR2 SQIVND (reference sequence). CDR3 in DNA: TGTGCCAGTAGTATAGATCTTGACAGGGGGGGATGGACCGGGGAGCTGTTTTTT. Residues: CASSIDLDRGGWTGELFF.

V and J are TRBV28 and TRBJ1-3; no clear D. Germline V CDR1 and CDR2: MDHEN, SYDVKM. Trimming took off 2 bases at V and 5 bases at J, with 4 bases between the two ends. The CDR3 loop spans 12 amino acids. The CDR3 sequence: CASSLQRNTIYF. For the CDR3, the DNA is TGTGCCAGCAGTTTACAAAGAAACACCATATATTTT.

The V and J genes are TRBV27 and TRBJ2-3; weak D call: TRBD2 (9 bases). Germline V CDR1 and CDR2: MNHEY, SMNVEV (reference sequence). V shed 3 bases and J shed 4 bases, with 23 bases lying between them. The length of the CDR3 is 18 residues. Here the CDR3 DNA reads TGTGCCAGCAGTTTTTTCACCCCTCTAGCGGGACAGGCAGATACGCAGTATTTT. It translates to CASSFFTPLAGQADTQYF.

The chain couples TRBV4-3 to TRBJ1-4; no clear D gene. Per the germline V gene, CDR1 is LGHNA and CDR2 is YSLEER. Between the trimmed V and J ends, which lost 0 bases and 7 bases, there was a span of 12 bases. The CDR3 totals 15 residues. The CDR3 region has the DNA TGCGCCAGCAGCCAAGATCGGCCCGGCGGTGAAAAACTGTTTTTT. This codes for CASSQDRPGGEKLFF.